One and the same sample provided the 15 T cell receptor beta chains below, sequenced in a study of OX40 agonist ivuxolimab in advanced cancers. Clones were sequenced by immunoSEQ multiplex PCR, and TCRdb holds only the in-frame ones, with some missing. The sample has some 19,000 clones; 65% to 85% are singletons. The source was CD4+ or CD8+ T cells sorted from blood, collected in a trial of the OX40 agonist ivuxolimab. The receptor set was obtained from an adult with an advanced solid tumor such as melanoma, head and neck, liver or kidney cancer.

The chain is built from TRBV2 and TRBJ2-2, with no clear D. Germline CDR1 SNHLY, CDR2 FYNNEI. Trimming removed 3 bases at V and 3 bases at J, with 11 bases between. This CDR3 is built from 15 residues. The CDR3 here is CASSDTPKDTGELFF. Written as DNA, the CDR3 is TGTGCCAGCAGTGACACTCCAAAGGACACCGGGGAGCTGTTTTTT. The entire variable domain, with the rest obtained from reference TRBV2 and TRBJ2-2, is as follows: EPEVTQTPSHQVTQMGQEVILRCVPISNHLYFYWYRQILGQKVEFLVSFYNNEISEKSEIFDDQFSVERPDGSNFTLKIRSTKLEDSAMYFCASSDTPKDTGELFFGEGSRLTVL.

The chain has TRBV27 and TRBJ2-3; tentative D call: TRBD2 (5 bases). V lost 3 bases to trimming and J lost 0 bases, with 13 bases between them. CDR1 MNHEY and CDR2 SMNVEV come from the germline V gene (reference sequence). This CDR3 comprises 16 residues. CDR3 DNA: TGTGCCAGCAGTTTGTTCAGCGGTCCTAGCACAGATACGCAGTATTTT. Its translation: CASSLFSGPSTDTQYF.

This clone was counted ten times or more. The chain uses TRBV30 and TRBJ1-5, with D maybe TRBD1 (5 bases). This CDR3 is built from 16 residues. CDR1 is GTSNPN, CDR2 SVGIG, per germline (reference sequence). The V gene lost 1 base and the J gene lost 0 bases, with 13 bases spanning the gap. This chain's CDR3 is CAWSDGTVYSNQPQHF. The DNA for the CDR3 is TGTGCCTGGAGTGATGGGACGGTGTATAGCAATCAGCCCCAGCATTTT.

The chain has TRBV27 and TRBJ1-5, with D tentatively TRBD1 (5 bases). The CDR3 loop spans 14 amino acids. Germline CDR1 reads MNHEY; CDR2 reads SMNVEV (reference sequence). V gave up 3 bases and J gave up 5 bases, with 11 bases separating them. The CDR3 DNA reads as TGTGCCAGCAGTTTCGGGGGTGGAGATCAGCCCCAGCATTTT. This translates into CASSFGGGDQPQHF.

V and J are TRBV11-2 and TRBJ1-5; 9 bases map to TRBD1. With 4 bases clipped from V and 8 bases from J, the junction kept 15 bases outside the gene matches. Germline values: CDR1 SGHAT, CDR2 FQNNGV. The CDR3 has 17 amino acids. In DNA form, the CDR3 reads TGTGCCAGCAGCTCGGGACAGGGACGGGGGATAGGTGAGCCCCAGCATTTT. Amino acid sequence: CASSSGQGRGIGEPQHF.

The table lists this clone with a few counts. The gene calls are TRBV6-1 and TRBJ1-5; 7 bases are shared with TRBD1. This CDR3 is built from 14 residues. The V and J ends lost 8 bases and 1 base, in that order; junction bases with no gene match: 5. The germline gives CDR1 MNHNS, CDR2 SASEGT. CDR3 residues: CASDYRGSNQPQHF. CDR3 nucleotide sequence: TGTGCCAGCGACTACAGGGGCAGCAATCAGCCCCAGCATTTT.

The chain recombines TRBV7-3 with TRBJ2-1; 8 nucleotides match TRBD1. From germline, CDR1 is SGHTA and CDR2 FQGTGA. Unmatched junction bases numbered 5, after V lost 4 bases and J lost 3 bases. CDR3 length equals 15 residues. Here the CDR3 DNA reads TGTGCCAGCAGCTCCGGACAGGGAGACTACAATGAGCAGTTCTTC. This translates into CASSSGQGDYNEQFF.

V is TRBV5-4 and J is TRBJ2-7; 8 nucleotides match TRBD2. The CDR3 is 15 amino acids. J was trimmed by 6 bases and V by 0 bases; bases with no gene match: 8. Per germline, CDR1 SGHNT and CDR2 YYREEE (reference sequence). The CDR3 loop reads CASSLDFGGAIEQYF. The CDR3 DNA is TGTGCCAGCAGCTTGGATTTCGGGGGGGCGATCGAGCAGTACTTC. Complete variable domain (other parts from reference TRBV5-4 and TRBJ2-7): ETGVTQSPTHLIKTRGQQVTLRCSSQSGHNTVSWYQQALGQGPQFIFQYYREEENGRGNFPPRFSGLQFPNYSSELNVNALELDDSALYLCASSLDFGGAIEQYFGPGTRLTVT.

A few counts support this clone. The CDR3 loop is CSVDPGTRGYNEQFF. The CDR3 region has the DNA TGCAGCGTTGACCCCGGGACTAGAGGCTACAATGAGCAGTTCTTC. This chain links TRBV29-1 with TRBJ2-1; 8 bases are shared with TRBD2. The CDR3 has 15 residues. Looked up from germline, CDR1 is SQVTM and CDR2 is ANQGSEA. V shed 3 bases and J 3 bases; nucleotides not matched to a gene: 7.

This clone was seen a few times. The chain links TRBV30 to TRBJ1-4, with no clear D. The CDR3 totals 13 residues. Germline V gene sequence: CDR1 GTSNPN, CDR2 SVGIG (reference sequence). Deletions cut 2 bases from V and 5 bases from J, with 9 bases between. The CDR3 nucleotides are TGTGCCTGGAGTTACAGCTCAAATGAAAAACTGTTTTTT. Protein product: CAWSYSSNEKLFF.

The rearrangement links TRBV14 to TRBJ2-5; D might be TRBD1 (5 bases). Germline loops: CDR1 SGHDN, CDR2 FVKESK. The CDR3 contains 16 residues. The V gene lost 2 bases and the J gene lost 3 bases, with 16 bases spanning the gap. Here the CDR3 reads CASSQIGQGAEETQYF. For the CDR3, the DNA is TGTGCCAGCAGCCAAATTGGGCAGGGTGCGGAAGAGACCCAGTACTTC.

The gene calls are TRBV2 and TRBJ2-5, with 8 nucleotides matching TRBD1. Looked up from germline, CDR1 is SNHLY and CDR2 is FYNNEI. V lost 2 bases and J lost 4; bases outside the gene matches: 9. The CDR3 has 16 amino acids. The CDR3 DNA sequence: TGTGCCAGCAGTGAACAAACAGGGGGAATCGGAGAGACCCAGTACTTC. Encoded protein: CASSEQTGGIGETQYF. The variable domain in full, completed from reference TRBV2 and TRBJ2-5, reads EPEVTQTPSHQVTQMGQEVILRCVPISNHLYFYWYRQILGQKVEFLVSFYNNEISEKSEIFDDQFSVERPDGSNFTLKIRSTKLEDSAMYFCASSEQTGGIGETQYFGPGTRLLVL.

V gene TRBV4-1 combines with J gene TRBJ2-7; the match to TRBD2 covers 10 bases. The germline CDR1 and CDR2 sequences are MGHRA and YSYEKL. V lost 9 bases and J lost 2; bases outside the gene matches: 7. CDR3 size: 14 residues. The CDR3: CASSLLAGTYEQYF. DNA of the CDR3: TGCGCCAGTTCTCTACTAGCGGGGACCTACGAGCAGTACTTC.

The rearrangement uses TRBV30 and TRBJ2-5; D is undetermined. The CDR3 has 11 residues. Per germline, CDR1 GTSNPN and CDR2 SVGIG (reference sequence). Trimming took off 0 bases at V and 4 bases at J, with 3 bases between the two ends. CDR3 sequence: CAWSVTETQYF. CDR3 nucleotides: TGTGCCTGGAGTGTTACAGAGACCCAGTACTTC.

The chain couples TRBV15 to TRBJ2-7; D possibly corresponds to TRBD2 (5 bases). V lost 3 bases to trimming and J lost 5 bases, with 17 bases between them. The CDR3 runs 15 residues. Per germline, CDR1 LNHNV and CDR2 YYDKDF (reference sequence). The CDR3 sequence: CATSRSRGSVDEQYF. The CDR3 nucleotides read TGTGCCACCAGCAGGTCGAGAGGGAGTGTTGACGAGCAGTACTTC.